These T cell receptor beta chains were read from a single sample in a study of neurological immune-mediated disorders. TCRdb itself ran the 5' RACE reads through MiXCR, one entry per CDR3 protein. This table has tens of thousands of distinct CDR3 sequences, around 10% appearing once. Material for sequencing was PBMCs. These receptors came from a man in his forties or fifties in good health. The CDR3 runs from the conserved cysteine through the conserved F or W. A D gene is named only where the DNA matches it firmly. Size tells how often a clone was seen, or its class if it is expanded.

CDR3nt: TGCGCCAGCGCTAGCGGGGTTAACTACGAGCAGTACTTC; CDR3aa: CASASGVNYEQYF; v_gene: TRBV5-1; d_gene: TRBD2; j_gene: TRBJ2-7; abundance: many
CDR3nt: TGCGCCAGCAGCTTCCGGGACAACACAGATACGCAGTATTTT; CDR3aa: CASSFRDNTDTQYF; v_gene: TRBV5-1; d_gene: .; j_gene: TRBJ2-3; abundance: many
CDR3nt: TGTGCCAGCAGCTTAAGGGGGGGCCGTCAAGAGACCCAGTACTTC; CDR3aa: CASSLRGGRQETQYF; v_gene: TRBV7-9; d_gene: .; j_gene: TRBJ2-5; abundance: many
CDR3nt: TGTGCCACCAGCACCGGGACTAGCGGGAGGGAAAATGAGCAGTTCTTC; CDR3aa: CATSTGTSGRENEQFF; v_gene: TRBV15; d_gene: TRBD2; j_gene: TRBJ2-1; abundance: many
CDR3nt: TGTGCCAGCAGTTCGCAACAGGGAGTGAGAAACATTCAGTACTTC; CDR3aa: CASSSQQGVRNIQYF; v_gene: TRBV28; d_gene: .; j_gene: TRBJ2-4; abundance: many
CDR3nt: TGTGCCACCAGTGATCCTGAGCGGGACTACACAGATACGCAGTATTTT; CDR3aa: CATSDPERDYTDTQYF; v_gene: TRBV24-1; d_gene: TRBD2; j_gene: TRBJ2-3; abundance: many
CDR3nt: TGTGCCAGCAGCTTGGCCACAGGGATAGAGACCCAGTACTTC; CDR3aa: CASSLATGIETQYF; v_gene: TRBV5-6; d_gene: .; j_gene: TRBJ2-5; abundance: many
CDR3nt: TGTGCCAGCAGCCCTGGACGGTCCTACGAGCAGTACTTC; CDR3aa: CASSPGRSYEQYF; v_gene: TRBV5-4; d_gene: .; j_gene: TRBJ2-7; abundance: many
CDR3nt: TGCAGTGCTAGGAGGGACTACTCGAGCTCCTACAATGAGCAGTTCTTC; CDR3aa: CSARRDYSSSYNEQFF; v_gene: TRBV20-1; d_gene: TRBD2; j_gene: TRBJ2-1; abundance: many
CDR3nt: TGCAGTGCTATTAATCGGGGGGGCAAGACCCAGTACTTC; CDR3aa: CSAINRGGKTQYF; v_gene: TRBV20-1; d_gene: TRBD2; j_gene: TRBJ2-5; abundance: medium-sized